This T cell receptor beta chain was recorded in a study of blood T cell repertoires in COVID-19. Study overall: T cells, B-cell-depleted T cells, or PBMCs provided the cDNA or gDNA that served as material.

Original processing notes: Amplified reference gene primers provided the basis for estimating nucleated cell counts. Generated by immunoSEQ multiplex PCR, the TCRdb table keeps only in-frame clones and is missing some. From that table come the V and J calls and clone size; the DNA was used to work out D and trimming. Found here are 250,000 to 300,000 clones, 70% to 90% of them singletons; the top ten hold roughly an eighth. The CDR3 has 14 amino acids. Germline lookup yields CDR1 SGHVS and CDR2 FQNEAQ. The germline V and J ends were trimmed by 4 bases and 0 bases, with 10 bases remaining between them.

Source material: peripheral blood. This TCR derives from a woman aged 55-69 years with acute or convalescent COVID-19. The chain combines TRBV7-8 with TRBJ2-7; D unclear. The DNA of the CDR3 is TGTGCCAGCAGCTCCCTAGTGGCCTCCTACGAGCAGTACTTC. Its protein product is CASSSLVASYEQYF.